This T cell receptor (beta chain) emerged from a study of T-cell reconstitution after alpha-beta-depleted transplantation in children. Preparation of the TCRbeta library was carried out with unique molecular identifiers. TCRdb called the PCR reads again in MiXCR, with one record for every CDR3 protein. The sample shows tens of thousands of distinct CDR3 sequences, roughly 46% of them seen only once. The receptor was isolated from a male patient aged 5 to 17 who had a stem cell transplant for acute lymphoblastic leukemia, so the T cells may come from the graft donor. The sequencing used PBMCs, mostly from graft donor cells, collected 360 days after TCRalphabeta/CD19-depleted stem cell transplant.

CDR3 nucleotide sequence: TGTGCCAGCAGTCAGGGGCAACGAACCCAGTACTTC. Translating gives CASSQGQRTQYF. The gene calls are TRBV6-6 and TRBJ2-7; maybe TRBD1 (6 bases). Germline V gives CDR1 MNHNY, CDR2 SVGAGI (reference sequence). This CDR3 has 12 residues. Deletions cut 5 bases from V and 10 bases from J, with 15 bases between.